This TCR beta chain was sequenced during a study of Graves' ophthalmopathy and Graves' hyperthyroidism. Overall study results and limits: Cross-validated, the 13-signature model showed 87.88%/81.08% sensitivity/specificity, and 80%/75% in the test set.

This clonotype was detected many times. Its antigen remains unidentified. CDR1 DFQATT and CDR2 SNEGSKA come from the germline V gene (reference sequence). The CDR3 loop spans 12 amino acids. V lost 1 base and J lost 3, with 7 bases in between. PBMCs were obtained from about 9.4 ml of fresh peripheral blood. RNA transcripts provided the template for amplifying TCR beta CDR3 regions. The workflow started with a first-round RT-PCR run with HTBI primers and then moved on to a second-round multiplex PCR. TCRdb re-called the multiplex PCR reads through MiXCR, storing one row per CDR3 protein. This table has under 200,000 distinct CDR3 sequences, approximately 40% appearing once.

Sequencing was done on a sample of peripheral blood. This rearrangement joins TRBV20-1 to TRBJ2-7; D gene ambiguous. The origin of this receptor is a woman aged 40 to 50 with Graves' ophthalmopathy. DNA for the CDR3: TGCAGTGCTAGAGTAGGGTACTACGAGCAGTACTTC. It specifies CSARVGYYEQYF.